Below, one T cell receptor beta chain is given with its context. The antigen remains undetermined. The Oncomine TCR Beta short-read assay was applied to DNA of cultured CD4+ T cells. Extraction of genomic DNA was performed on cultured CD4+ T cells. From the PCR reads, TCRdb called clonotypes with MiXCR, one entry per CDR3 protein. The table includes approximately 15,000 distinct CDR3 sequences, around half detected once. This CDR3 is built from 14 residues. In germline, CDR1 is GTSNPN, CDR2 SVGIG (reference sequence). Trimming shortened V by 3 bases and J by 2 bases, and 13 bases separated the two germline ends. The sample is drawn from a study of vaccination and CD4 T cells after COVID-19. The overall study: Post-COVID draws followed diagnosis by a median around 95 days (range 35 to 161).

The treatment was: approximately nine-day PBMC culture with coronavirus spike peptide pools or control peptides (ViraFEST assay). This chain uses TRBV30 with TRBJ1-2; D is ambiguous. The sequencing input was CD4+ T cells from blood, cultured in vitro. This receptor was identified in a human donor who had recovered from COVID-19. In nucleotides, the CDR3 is TGTGCCTGGAGAGCATGGCAGCGGAACTATGGCTACACCTTC. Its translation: CAWRAWQRNYGYTF.